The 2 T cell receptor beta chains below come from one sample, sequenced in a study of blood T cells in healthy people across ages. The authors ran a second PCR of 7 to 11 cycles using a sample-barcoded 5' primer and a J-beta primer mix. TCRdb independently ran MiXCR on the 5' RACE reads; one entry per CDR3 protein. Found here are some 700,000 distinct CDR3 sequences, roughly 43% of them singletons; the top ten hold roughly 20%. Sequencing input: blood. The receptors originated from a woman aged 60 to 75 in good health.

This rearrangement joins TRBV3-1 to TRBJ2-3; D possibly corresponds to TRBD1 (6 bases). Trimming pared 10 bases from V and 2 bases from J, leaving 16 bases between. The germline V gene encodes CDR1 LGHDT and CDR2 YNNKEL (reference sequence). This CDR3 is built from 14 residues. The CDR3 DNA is TGTGCCACCGGCAACAGGGTCCCCACAGATACGCAGTATTTT. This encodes CATGNRVPTDTQYF.

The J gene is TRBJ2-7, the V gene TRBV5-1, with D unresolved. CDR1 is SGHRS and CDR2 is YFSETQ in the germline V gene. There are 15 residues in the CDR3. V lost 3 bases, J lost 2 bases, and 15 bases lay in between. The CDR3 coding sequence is TGCGCCAGCAGCTGGGGTGGGCAGCTTGCCTACGAGCAGTACTTC. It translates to CASSWGGQLAYEQYF.